Shown below are 11 T cell receptor beta chains from a single sample sequenced in a study of tumor-infiltrating lymphocytes in oesophageal squamous cell carcinoma. TCRdb re-analysed the PCR reads in MiXCR, keeping a single row per CDR3 protein. Of around 13,000 distinct CDR3 sequences listed, 52% were seen once; the top ten hold 28%. The specimen was esophageal tumor tissue. The source of these receptors is a female donor with esophageal squamous cell carcinoma.

This clonotype was counted between two and nine times. This chain links TRBV6-1 with TRBJ2-7; no clear D gene. Trimming shortened V by 5 bases and J by 6 bases, and 14 bases separated the two germline ends. CDR1 is MNHNS and CDR2 is SASEGT in the germline V gene. The CDR3 runs 13 residues. CDR3 sequence: CASSIDQLREQYF. CDR3 nucleotides: TGTGCCAGCAGTATCGACCAGCTCCGCGAGCAGTACTTC.

This clonotype was observed a few times. The V and J genes are TRBV7-9 and TRBJ2-5; D ambiguous. This CDR3 region has 13 residues. Germline-derived CDR1 and CDR2 are SEHNR and FQNEAQ (reference sequence). Between the trimmed V and J ends, which lost 3 bases and 1 base, there was a span of 6 bases. Here the CDR3 DNA reads TGTGCCAGCAGCTTCGGGCTCCAAGAGACCCAGTACTTC. This encodes CASSFGLQETQYF. The full variable domain, rest sourced from reference TRBV7-9 and TRBJ2-5, is DTGVSQNPRHKITKRGQNVTFRCDPISEHNRLYWYRQTLGQGPEFLTYFQNEAQLEKSRLLSDRFSAERPKGSFSTLEIQRTEQGDSAMYLCASSFGLQETQYFGPGTRLLVL.

This clonotype was recorded at least ten times. Since the CDR3 does not end with the conserved phenylalanine or tryptophan, this likely comes from a read error. No DNA is shown, since the ends of the CDR3 on it are uncertain; the CDR3 is the one TCRdb lists. V is TRBV11-2 and J is TRBJ2-7; TRBD1, the D gene given by the table, was not confirmed from the DNA. Germline loops: CDR1 SGHAT, CDR2 FQNNGV. A total of 19 residues make up the CDR3, ends included. CDR3 in amino acids: CASSLSDRGTSNYGYTFGS.

This clonotype occurred once. The chain joins TRBV7-6 to TRBJ2-5, with D perhaps matching TRBD1 or TRBD2 (5 bases each). Matching the DNA end better, TRBJ2-1 makes the J call doubtful. This CDR3 has 16 amino acids. Germline loops: CDR1 SGHVS, CDR2 FNYEAQ. DNA of the CDR3: TGTGCCAGCAGCTTAGTTGGGGGAGAGACCTACAATGAGCAGTTCTTC. Protein: CASSLVGGETYNEQFF.

V is TRBV7-3 and J is TRBJ1-1; D is possibly TRBD2 (5 bases). The end of the DNA is better explained by TRBJ2-1, so the J call may be wrong. The germline gives CDR1 SGHTA, CDR2 FQGTGA. The CDR3 consists of 17 residues. DNA for the CDR3: TGTGCCAGCAGCTTATCCCCGAGCGGTCTCTCCTACAATGAGCAGTTCTTC. Protein sequence: CASSLSPSGLSYNEQFF.

This clonotype came up many times. The genes are TRBV28 and TRBJ2-5, with 7 bases lining up with TRBD2. Unmatched junction bases numbered 8, after V lost 5 bases and J lost 2 bases. Germline lookup yields CDR1 MDHEN and CDR2 SYDVKM. The CDR3 runs 15 residues. CDR3 nucleotides: TGTGCCAGCAGTCCCCGACTAGCTAATCAAGAGACCCAGTACTTC. Encoded protein: CASSPRLANQETQYF.

As regards this clonotype: Mismatch with germline at one junction end may stem from a read error. In nucleotides, the CDR3 is TGTGCCAGCAGCTCCCGTGGGTGGGGCCAAGAAACCCAGTACTTC. Its protein is CASSSRGWGQETQYF. The chain is built from TRBV7-6 and TRBJ2-5; D is perhaps TRBD1 (5 bases). CDR1 is SGHVS, CDR2 FNYEAQ, per germline. The CDR3 covers 15 residues.

Sample share makes this clonotype medium-sized. This CDR3 is CASSLSDRGTSNYGYTF. The DNA of the CDR3 is TGTGCCAGCAGCTTATCGGACAGGGGAACATCTAACTATGGCTACACCTTC. This chain links TRBV11-2 with TRBJ1-2; TRBD1 matches at 9 bases. J was trimmed by 0 bases and V by 2 bases; bases with no gene match: 7. CDR3 length: 17 amino acids. The V gene's germline CDR1 is SGHAT and CDR2 FQNNGV. Together with reference TRBV11-2 and TRBJ1-2, the CDR3 gives the full variable domain: EAGVAQSPRYKIIEKRQSVAFWCNPISGHATLYWYQQILGQGPKLLIQFQNNGVVDDSQLPKDRFSAERLKGVDSTLKIQPAKLEDSAVYLCASSLSDRGTSNYGYTFGSGTRLTVV.

The chain links TRBV6-1 to TRBJ2-3; D not certain. Germline V CDR1 and CDR2: MNHNS, SASEGT. V was pared by 6 bases and J by 0 bases, with 10 bases between. The CDR3 consists of 14 residues. The CDR3 bases are TGTGCCAGCAGGCCTAGGAGTAGCACAGATACGCAGTATTTT. Its protein product is CASRPRSSTDTQYF.

The rearrangement joins TRBV6-1 to TRBJ2-5; D is ambiguous. The J call is uncertain, as TRBJ2-7 better fits the DNA end. From germline, CDR1 is MNHNS and CDR2 SASEGT. This CDR3 spans 12 amino acids. CDR3 in DNA: TGTGCCACCTGGTTGGGGATCCACGAGCAGTACTTC. Translated: CATWLGIHEQYF.

The chain combines TRBV7-4 with TRBJ2-7, with 7 bases aligning to TRBD1. Germline loops: CDR1 SGHVT, CDR2 SQSDAQ. V lost 5 bases to trimming and J lost 2 bases; unmatched junction nucleotides: 6. This CDR3 comprises 14 residues. CDR3 sequence: CASSARDSTYEQYF. The CDR3 nucleotides read TGTGCCAGCAGCGCCCGGGACAGCACCTACGAGCAGTACTTC.